This TCR beta chain was captured in a study of blood T cell repertoires in COVID-19. Study-wide context: Samples came from the United States, Italy and Spain, spanning acute and convalescent COVID-19. Nucleic acid was either cDNA or gDNA, and it came from T cells, B-cell-depleted T cells, or PBMCs.

Germline assignment: CDR1 LGHDT and CDR2 YNNKEL (reference sequence). V was pared by 5 bases and J by 5 bases, with 10 bases of the junction left unmatched. This CDR3 has 16 residues. Original processing notes: Amplification with reference gene primers provided the estimates of nucleated cell counts. Measured with immunoSEQ multiplex PCR; TCRdb has only the in-frame clones, and not every one. V and J calls and clone size are copied from that table; D and trimming were computed from the DNA. The table lists around 110,000 clones, around four fifths of them singletons. Sequencing used peripheral blood. The chain joins TRBV3-1 (or the pseudogene TRBV3-2) to TRBJ1-1; 11 bases map to TRBD1. The receptor was derived from a man aged 25-45 years with acute or convalescent COVID-19. DNA for the CDR3: TGTGCCAGCAGCAATTTTGGACAGGGGGCACGGACTGAAGCTTTCTTT. The encoded protein is CASSNFGQGARTEAFF.